Listed below are T cell receptor beta chains from one sample, sequenced in a study of T cell responses to AZD1222 COVID-19 vaccine. Libraries were prepared by immunoSEQ multiplex PCR; TCRdb keeps only in-frame clonotypes and omits some of them. The data contain 65,000 to 100,000 clones, roughly 86% of them singletons. Sequences were derived from peripheral blood, sampled 28 days after the second AZD1222 dose. These receptors originate from an adult who received the AZD1222 COVID-19 vaccine. CDR3s include the opening cysteine and the closing phenylalanine or tryptophan. Fields, in order: J gene, V gene, D gene, CDR3 protein. A D gene is named only where the DNA matches it firmly.

J gene: TRBJ2-1
V gene: TRBV6-2/TRBV6-3
D gene: NA
CDR3 protein: CASSYSDSPLTNYNEQFF

J gene: TRBJ1-2
V gene: TRBV2
D gene: NA
CDR3 protein: CASKYRDTANYGYTF

J gene: TRBJ2-7
V gene: TRBV5-1
D gene: TRBD1
CDR3 protein: CASSRGQGLGEQYF

J gene: TRBJ2-2
V gene: TRBV6-2/TRBV6-3
D gene: TRBD1
CDR3 protein: CASSSPGGLDTGELFF

J gene: TRBJ2-2
V gene: TRBV15
D gene: NA
CDR3 protein: CATSREGPTGELFF

J gene: TRBJ1-2
V gene: TRBV29-1
D gene: NA
CDR3 protein: CSVGPPRVWQGNYGYTF

J gene: TRBJ2-7
V gene: TRBV5-1
D gene: TRBD2
CDR3 protein: CASNRGGGYEQYF

J gene: TRBJ2-7
V gene: TRBV24-1
D gene: NA
CDR3 protein: CACREGMSYEQYF

J gene: TRBJ1-4
V gene: TRBV24-1
D gene: NA
CDR3 protein: CATSVAGAEKLFF

J gene: TRBJ2-3
V gene: TRBV19
D gene: NA
CDR3 protein: CASSQSDTQYF

J gene: TRBJ2-3
V gene: TRBV6-2/TRBV6-3
D gene: TRBD1
CDR3 protein: CASSLTGGPDTQYF

J gene: TRBJ2-1
V gene: TRBV6-6
D gene: TRBD2
CDR3 protein: CASSYFGGGTDNEQFF

J gene: TRBJ2-1
V gene: TRBV27
D gene: NA
CDR3 protein: CASGYPGVYNEQFF

J gene: TRBJ1-6
V gene: TRBV6-5
D gene: NA
CDR3 protein: CASSYKTTGPNSPLHF

J gene: TRBJ1-6
V gene: TRBV9
D gene: NA
CDR3 protein: CASSVAPRTSNSPLHF

J gene: TRBJ2-1
V gene: TRBV6-4
D gene: TRBD2
CDR3 protein: CASSPGTSNEQFF

J gene: TRBJ2-3
V gene: TRBV2
D gene: TRBD2
CDR3 protein: CASSGGLLPDTQYF

J gene: TRBJ1-4
V gene: TRBV28
D gene: NA
CDR3 protein: CASSFLAGETNEKLFF

J gene: TRBJ2-1
V gene: TRBV12-3/TRBV12-4
D gene: NA
CDR3 protein: CASSSVDEQFF